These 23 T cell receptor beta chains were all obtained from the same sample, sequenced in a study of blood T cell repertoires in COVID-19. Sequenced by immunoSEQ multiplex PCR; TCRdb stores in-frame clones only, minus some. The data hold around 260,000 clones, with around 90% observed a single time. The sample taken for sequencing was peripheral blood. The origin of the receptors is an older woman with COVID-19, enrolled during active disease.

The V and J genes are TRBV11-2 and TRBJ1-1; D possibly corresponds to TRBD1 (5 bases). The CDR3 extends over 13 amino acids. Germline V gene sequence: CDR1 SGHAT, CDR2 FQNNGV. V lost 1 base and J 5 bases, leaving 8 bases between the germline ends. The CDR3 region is CASSLVGRTEAFF. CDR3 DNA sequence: TGTGCCAGCAGCTTAGTGGGGCGGACTGAAGCTTTCTTT.

The CDR3 DNA sequence: TGTGCCACCAGCAGCACGAGCGGGAGGGTGAACAATGAGCAGTTCTTC. Translating gives CATSSTSGRVNNEQFF. J is TRBJ2-1 and V is TRBV15; 10 positions match TRBD2. This CDR3 region has 16 residues. Germline values: CDR1 LNHNV, CDR2 YYDKDF (reference sequence). With 3 bases clipped from V and 5 bases from J, the junction kept 7 bases outside the gene matches.

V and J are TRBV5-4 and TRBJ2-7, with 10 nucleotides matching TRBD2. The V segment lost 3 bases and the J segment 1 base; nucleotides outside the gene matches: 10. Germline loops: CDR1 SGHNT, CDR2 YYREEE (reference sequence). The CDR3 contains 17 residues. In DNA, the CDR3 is TGTGCCAGCAGCTCGGGACTAGCGAAGGGGACATCCTACGAGCAGTACTTC. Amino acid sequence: CASSSGLAKGTSYEQYF.

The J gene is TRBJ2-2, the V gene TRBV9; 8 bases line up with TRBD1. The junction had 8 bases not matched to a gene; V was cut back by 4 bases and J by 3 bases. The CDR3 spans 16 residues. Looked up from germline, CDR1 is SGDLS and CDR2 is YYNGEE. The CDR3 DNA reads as TGTGCCAGCAGCCTAAGTCAGGGGGCGGACACCGGGGAGCTGTTTTTT. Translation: CASSLSQGADTGELFF. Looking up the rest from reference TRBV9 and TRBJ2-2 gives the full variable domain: DSGVTQTPKHLITATGQRVTLRCSPRSGDLSVYWYQQSLDQGLQFLIQYYNGEERAKGNILERFSAQQFPDLHSELNLSSLELGDSALYFCASSLSQGADTGELFFGEGSRLTVL.

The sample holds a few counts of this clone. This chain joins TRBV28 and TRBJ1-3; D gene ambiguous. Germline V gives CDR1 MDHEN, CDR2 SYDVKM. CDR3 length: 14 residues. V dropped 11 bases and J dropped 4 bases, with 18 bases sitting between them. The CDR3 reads CAATQKSYGNTIYF. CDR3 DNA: TGTGCCGCTACACAGAAGTCCTACGGAAACACCATATATTTT.

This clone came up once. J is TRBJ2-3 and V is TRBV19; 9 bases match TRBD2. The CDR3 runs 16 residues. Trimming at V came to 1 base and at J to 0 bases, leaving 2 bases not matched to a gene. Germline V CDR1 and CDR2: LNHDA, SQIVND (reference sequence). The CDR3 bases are TGTGCCAGTAGTATAGTGGGACTAGCTAGCACAGATACGCAGTATTTT. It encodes CASSIVGLASTDTQYF. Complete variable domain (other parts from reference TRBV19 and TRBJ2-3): DGGITQSPKYLFRKEGQNVTLSCEQNLNHDAMYWYRQDPGQGLRLIYYSQIVNDFQKGDIAEGYSVSREKKESFPLTVTSAQKNPTAFYLCASSIVGLASTDTQYFGPGTRLTVL.

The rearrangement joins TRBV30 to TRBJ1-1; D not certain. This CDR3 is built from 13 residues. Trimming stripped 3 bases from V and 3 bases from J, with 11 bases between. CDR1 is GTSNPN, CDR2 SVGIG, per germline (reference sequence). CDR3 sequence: CAWRSYGDTEAFF. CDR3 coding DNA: TGTGCCTGGAGAAGCTACGGGGACACTGAAGCTTTCTTT.

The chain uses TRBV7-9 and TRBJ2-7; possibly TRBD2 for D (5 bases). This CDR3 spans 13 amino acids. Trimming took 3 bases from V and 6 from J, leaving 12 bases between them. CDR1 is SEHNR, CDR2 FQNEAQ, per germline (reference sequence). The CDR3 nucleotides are TGTGCCAGCAGCTTTGAGGGAATGAGCGAGCAGTACTTC. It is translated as CASSFEGMSEQYF.

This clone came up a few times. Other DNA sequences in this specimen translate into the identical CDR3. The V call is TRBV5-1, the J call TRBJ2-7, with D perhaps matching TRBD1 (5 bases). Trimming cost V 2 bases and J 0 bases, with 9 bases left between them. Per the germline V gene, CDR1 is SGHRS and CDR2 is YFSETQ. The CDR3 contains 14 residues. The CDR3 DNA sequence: TGCGCCAGCAGCTTACAGGTGAGCTCCTACGAGCAGTACTTC. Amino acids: CASSLQVSSYEQYF.

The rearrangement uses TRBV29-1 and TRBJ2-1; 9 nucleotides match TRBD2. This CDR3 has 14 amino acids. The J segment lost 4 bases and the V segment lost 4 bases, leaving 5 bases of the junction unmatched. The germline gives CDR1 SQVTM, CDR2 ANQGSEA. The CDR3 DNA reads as TGCAGCGTTGTCGTCCTAGCGGGGTACAATGAGCAGTTCTTC. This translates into CSVVVLAGYNEQFF.

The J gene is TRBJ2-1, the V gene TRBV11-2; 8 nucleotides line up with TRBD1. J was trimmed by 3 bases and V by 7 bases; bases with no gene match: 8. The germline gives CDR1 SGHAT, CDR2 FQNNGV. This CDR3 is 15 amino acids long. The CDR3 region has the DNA TGTGCCAGCATCCGACAGGGGTTTGGCTACAATGAGCAGTTCTTC. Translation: CASIRQGFGYNEQFF. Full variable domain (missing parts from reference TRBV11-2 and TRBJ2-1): EAGVAQSPRYKIIEKRQSVAFWCNPISGHATLYWYQQILGQGPKLLIQFQNNGVVDDSQLPKDRFSAERLKGVDSTLKIQPAKLEDSAVYLCASIRQGFGYNEQFFGPGTRLTVL.

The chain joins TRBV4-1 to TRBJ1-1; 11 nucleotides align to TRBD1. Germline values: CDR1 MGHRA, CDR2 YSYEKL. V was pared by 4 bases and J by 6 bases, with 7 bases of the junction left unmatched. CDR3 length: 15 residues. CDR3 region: CASSPQDRGLSEAFF. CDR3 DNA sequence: TGCGCCAGCAGCCCGCAGGACAGGGGGCTATCTGAAGCTTTCTTT.

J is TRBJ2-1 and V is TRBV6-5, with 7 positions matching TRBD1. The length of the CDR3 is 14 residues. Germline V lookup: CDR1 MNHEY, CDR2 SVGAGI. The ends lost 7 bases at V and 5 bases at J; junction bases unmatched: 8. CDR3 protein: CASTHTTGDNEQFF. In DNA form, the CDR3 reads TGTGCCAGCACCCACACTACAGGGGACAATGAGCAGTTCTTC.

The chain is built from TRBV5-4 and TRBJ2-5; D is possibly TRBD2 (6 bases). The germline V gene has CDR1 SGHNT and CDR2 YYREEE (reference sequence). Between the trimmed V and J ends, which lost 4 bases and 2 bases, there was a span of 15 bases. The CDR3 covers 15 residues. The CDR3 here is CASSPPGRGQETQYF. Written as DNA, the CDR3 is TGTGCCAGCAGCCCCCCTGGGCGGGGTCAAGAGACCCAGTACTTC.

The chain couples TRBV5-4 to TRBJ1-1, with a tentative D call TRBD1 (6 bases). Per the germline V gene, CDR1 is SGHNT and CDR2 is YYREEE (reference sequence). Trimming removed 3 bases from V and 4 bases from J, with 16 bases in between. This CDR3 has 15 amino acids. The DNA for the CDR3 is TGTGCCAGCAGCTCAGGTGACAGGTCGGTCACTGAAGCTTTCTTT. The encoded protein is CASSSGDRSVTEAFF.

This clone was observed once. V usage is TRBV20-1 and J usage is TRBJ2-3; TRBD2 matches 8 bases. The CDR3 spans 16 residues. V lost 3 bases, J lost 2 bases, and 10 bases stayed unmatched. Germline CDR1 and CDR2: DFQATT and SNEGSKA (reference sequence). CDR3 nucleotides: TGCAGTGCTAGTAGAACTAGCGGAGACCCCACAGATACGCAGTATTTT. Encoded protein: CSASRTSGDPTDTQYF.

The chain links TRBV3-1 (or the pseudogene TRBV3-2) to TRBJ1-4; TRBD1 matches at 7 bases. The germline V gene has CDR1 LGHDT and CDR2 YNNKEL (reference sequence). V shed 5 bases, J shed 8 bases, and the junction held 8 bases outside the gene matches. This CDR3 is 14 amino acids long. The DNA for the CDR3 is TGTGCCAGCAGCGGAACCGGGACAGCAGAAAAACTGTTTTTT. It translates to CASSGTGTAEKLFF.

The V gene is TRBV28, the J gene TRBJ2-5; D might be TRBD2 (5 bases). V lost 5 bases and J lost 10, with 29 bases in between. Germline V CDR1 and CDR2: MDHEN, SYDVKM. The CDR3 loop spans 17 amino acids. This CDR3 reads CASSPSGRTAVGSDQYF. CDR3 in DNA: TGTGCCAGCAGTCCCAGCGGACGGACGGCCGTTGGGAGCGACCAGTACTTC.

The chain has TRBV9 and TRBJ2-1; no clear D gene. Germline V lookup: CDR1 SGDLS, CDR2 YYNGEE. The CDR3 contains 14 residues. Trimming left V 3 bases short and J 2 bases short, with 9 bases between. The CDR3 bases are TGTGCCAGCAGCGGAGAGGTGGCCTACAATGAGCAGTTCTTC. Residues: CASSGEVAYNEQFF.

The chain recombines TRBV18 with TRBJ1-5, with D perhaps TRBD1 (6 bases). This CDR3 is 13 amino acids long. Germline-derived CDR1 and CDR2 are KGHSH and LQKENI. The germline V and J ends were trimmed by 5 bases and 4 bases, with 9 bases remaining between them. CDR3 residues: CASSTDSNQPQHF. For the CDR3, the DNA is TGTGCCAGCTCAACGGACAGTAATCAGCCCCAGCATTTT.

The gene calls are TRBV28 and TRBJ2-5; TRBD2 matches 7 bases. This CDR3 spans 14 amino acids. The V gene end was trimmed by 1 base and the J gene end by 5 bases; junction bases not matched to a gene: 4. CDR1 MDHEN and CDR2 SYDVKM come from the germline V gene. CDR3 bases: TGTGCCAGCAGTTTATCGGGAGGTCGGGAGACCCAGTACTTC. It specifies CASSLSGGRETQYF.

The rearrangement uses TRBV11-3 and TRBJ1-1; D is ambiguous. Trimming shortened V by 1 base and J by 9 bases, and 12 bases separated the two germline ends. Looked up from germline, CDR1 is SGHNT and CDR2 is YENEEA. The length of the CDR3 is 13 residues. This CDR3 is CASSLARQAKAFF. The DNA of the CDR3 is TGTGCCAGCAGCTTAGCCCGGCAGGCGAAAGCTTTCTTT.

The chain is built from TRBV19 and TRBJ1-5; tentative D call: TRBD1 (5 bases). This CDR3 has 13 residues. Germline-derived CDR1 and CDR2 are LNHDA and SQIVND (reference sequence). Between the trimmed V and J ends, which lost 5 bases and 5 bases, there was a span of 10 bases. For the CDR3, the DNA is TGTGCCAGTAGTGACAGTAGGTATCAGCCCCAGCATTTT. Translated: CASSDSRYQPQHF.